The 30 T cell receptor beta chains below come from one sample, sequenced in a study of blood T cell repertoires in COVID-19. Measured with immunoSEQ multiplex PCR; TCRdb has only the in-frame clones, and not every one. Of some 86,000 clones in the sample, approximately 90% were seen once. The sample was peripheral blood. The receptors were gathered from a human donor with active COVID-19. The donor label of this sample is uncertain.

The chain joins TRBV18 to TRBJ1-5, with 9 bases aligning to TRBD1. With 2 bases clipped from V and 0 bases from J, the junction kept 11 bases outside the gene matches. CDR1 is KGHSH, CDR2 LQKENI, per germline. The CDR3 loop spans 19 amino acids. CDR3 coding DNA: TGTGCCAGCTCACCATCCCTCGGGACAGGGCCATATAGCAATCAGCCCCAGCATTTT. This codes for CASSPSLGTGPYSNQPQHF.

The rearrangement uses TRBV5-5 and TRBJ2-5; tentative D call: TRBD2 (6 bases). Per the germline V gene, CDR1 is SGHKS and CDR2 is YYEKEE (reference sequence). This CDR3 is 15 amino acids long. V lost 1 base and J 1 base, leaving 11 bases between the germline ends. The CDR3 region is CASSLYGTGQETQYF. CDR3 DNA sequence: TGTGCCAGCAGCTTGTACGGGACTGGCCAAGAGACCCAGTACTTC.

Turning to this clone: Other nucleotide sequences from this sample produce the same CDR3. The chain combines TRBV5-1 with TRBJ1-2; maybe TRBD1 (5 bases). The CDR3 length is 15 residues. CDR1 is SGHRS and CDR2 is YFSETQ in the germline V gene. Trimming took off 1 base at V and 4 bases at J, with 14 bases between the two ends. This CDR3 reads CASSLLGQGVYGYTF. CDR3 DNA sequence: TGCGCCAGCAGCTTGTTAGGTCAGGGTGTCTATGGCTACACCTTC.

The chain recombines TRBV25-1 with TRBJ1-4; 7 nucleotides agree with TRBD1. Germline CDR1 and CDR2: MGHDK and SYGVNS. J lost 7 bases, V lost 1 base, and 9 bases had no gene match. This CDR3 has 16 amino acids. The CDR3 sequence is CASSELGGQSLEKLFF. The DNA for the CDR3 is TGTGCCAGCAGTGAATTAGGGGGACAGTCCCTTGAAAAACTGTTTTTT.

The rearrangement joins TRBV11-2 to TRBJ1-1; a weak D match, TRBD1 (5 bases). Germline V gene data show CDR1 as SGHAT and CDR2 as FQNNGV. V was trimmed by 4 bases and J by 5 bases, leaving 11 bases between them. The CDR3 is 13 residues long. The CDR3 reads CASSSTEETEAFF. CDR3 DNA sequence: TGTGCCAGCAGCTCGACAGAGGAAACTGAAGCTTTCTTT.

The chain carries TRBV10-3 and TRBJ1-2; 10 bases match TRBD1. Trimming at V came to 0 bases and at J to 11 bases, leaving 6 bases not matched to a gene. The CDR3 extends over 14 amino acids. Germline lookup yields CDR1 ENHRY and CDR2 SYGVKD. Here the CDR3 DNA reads TGTGCCATCAGTGAGTCGGATGACAGGGGGCGGTACACCTTC. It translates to CAISESDDRGRYTF.

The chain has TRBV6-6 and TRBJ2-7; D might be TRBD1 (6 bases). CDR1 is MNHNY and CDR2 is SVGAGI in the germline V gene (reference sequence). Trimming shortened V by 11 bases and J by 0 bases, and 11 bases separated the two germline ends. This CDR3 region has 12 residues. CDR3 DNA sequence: TGTGCCTGCGCAGGGGACTCCTACGAGCAGTACTTC. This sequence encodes CACAGDSYEQYF.

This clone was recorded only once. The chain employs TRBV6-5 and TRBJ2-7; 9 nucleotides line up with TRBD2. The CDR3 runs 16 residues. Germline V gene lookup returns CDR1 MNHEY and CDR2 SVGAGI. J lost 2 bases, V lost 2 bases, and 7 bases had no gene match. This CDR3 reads CASSYGPSGTTYEQYF. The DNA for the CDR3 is TGTGCCAGCAGTTACGGGCCTAGCGGGACTACCTACGAGCAGTACTTC.

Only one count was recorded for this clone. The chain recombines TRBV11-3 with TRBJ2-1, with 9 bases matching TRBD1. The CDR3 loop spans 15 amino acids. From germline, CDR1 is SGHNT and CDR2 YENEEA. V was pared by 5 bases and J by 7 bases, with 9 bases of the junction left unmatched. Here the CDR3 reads CASSPKYRGPNEQFF. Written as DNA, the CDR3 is TGTGCCAGCAGCCCGAAATACAGGGGGCCGAATGAGCAGTTCTTC.

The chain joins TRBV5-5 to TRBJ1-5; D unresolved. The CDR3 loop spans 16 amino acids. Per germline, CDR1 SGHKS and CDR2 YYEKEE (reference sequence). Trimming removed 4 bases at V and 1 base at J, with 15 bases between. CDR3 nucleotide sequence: TGTGCCAGCAGCCTATTGCCGGGGAACAGCAATCAGCCCCAGCATTTT. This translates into CASSLLPGNSNQPQHF.

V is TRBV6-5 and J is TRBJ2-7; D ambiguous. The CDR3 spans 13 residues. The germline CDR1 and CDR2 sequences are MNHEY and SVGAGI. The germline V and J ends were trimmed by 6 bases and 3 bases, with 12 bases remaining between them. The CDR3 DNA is TGTGCCAGCAGCACCACACGGGTCTACGAGCAGTACTTC. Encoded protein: CASSTTRVYEQYF.

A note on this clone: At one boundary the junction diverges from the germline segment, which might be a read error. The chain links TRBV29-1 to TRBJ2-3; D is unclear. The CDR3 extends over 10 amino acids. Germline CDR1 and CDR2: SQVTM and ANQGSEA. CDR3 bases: TGCAGCGCTGAACGCGGTACGCAGTATTTT. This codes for CSAERGTQYF.

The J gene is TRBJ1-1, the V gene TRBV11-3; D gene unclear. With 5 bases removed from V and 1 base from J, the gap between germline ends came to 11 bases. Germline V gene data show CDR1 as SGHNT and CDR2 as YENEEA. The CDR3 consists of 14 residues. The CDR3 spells CASSVHGENTEAFF. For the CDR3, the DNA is TGTGCCAGCAGCGTCCACGGGGAGAACACTGAAGCTTTCTTT.

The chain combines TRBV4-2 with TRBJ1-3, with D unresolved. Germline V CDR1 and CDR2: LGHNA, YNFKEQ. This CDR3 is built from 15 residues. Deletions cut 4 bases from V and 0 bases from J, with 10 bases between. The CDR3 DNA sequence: TGTGCCAGCAGCCGAGCAGGTGACTCTGGAAACACCATATATTTT. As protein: CASSRAGDSGNTIYF.

The CDR3 region has the DNA TGCAGCGTTGAAGGCCCGGGACAGGGGGTCGGACAGTTCTTC. Translating it yields CSVEGPGQGVGQFF. The chain links TRBV29-1 to TRBJ2-1; TRBD1 aligns across 11 bases. Germline trimming cut 1 base from V and 13 bases from J; bases unmatched to any gene: 9. The CDR3 runs 14 residues. Germline CDR1 and CDR2: SQVTM and ANQGSEA.

CDR3 nucleotides: TGTGCCAGTAGTTTTGACCCAGGAGGGGAAAAACTGTTTTTT. This gives the protein CASSFDPGGEKLFF. The chain has TRBV19 and TRBJ1-4; D not certain. V lost 5 bases, J lost 8 bases, and 15 bases lay in between. CDR3 length equals 14 residues. Germline-derived CDR1 and CDR2 are LNHDA and SQIVND (reference sequence).

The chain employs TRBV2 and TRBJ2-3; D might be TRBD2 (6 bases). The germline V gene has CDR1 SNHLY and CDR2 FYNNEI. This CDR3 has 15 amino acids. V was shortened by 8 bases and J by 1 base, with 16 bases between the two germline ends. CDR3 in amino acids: CASRVSGARTDTQYF. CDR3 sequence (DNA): TGTGCCAGCCGGGTTAGCGGCGCCCGCACAGATACGCAGTATTTT.

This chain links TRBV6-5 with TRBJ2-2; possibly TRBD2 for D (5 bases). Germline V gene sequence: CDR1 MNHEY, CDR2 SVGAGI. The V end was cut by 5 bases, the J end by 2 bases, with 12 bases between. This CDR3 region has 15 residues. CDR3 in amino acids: CASSPLRANTGELFF. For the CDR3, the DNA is TGTGCCAGCAGTCCCCTGCGGGCCAACACCGGGGAGCTGTTTTTT.

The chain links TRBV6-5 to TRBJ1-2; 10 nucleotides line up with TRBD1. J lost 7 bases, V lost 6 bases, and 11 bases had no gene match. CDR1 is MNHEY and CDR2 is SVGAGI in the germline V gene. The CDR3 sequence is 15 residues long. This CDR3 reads CASRLGGTGEGGYTF. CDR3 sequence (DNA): TGTGCCAGCAGACTAGGGGGGACAGGGGAGGGTGGCTACACCTTC.

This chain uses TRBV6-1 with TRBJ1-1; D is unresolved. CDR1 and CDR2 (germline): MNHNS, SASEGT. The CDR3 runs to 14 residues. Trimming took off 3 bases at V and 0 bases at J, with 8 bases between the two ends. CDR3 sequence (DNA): TGTGCCAGCAGTGAGGGCCTATTGAACACTGAAGCTTTCTTT. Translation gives CASSEGLLNTEAFF.

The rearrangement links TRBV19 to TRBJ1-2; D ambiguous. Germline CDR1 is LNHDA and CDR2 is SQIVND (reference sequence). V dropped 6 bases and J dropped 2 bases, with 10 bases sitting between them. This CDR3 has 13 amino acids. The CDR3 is CASSQATNYGYTF. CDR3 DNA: TGTGCCAGTAGCCAGGCGACGAACTATGGCTACACCTTC.

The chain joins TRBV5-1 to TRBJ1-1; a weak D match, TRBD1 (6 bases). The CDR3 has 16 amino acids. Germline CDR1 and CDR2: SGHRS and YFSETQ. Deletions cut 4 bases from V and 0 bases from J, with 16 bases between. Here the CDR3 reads CASSVLTGTLNTEAFF. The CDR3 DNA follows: TGCGCCAGCAGCGTTCTGACAGGCACCCTGAACACTGAAGCTTTCTTT.

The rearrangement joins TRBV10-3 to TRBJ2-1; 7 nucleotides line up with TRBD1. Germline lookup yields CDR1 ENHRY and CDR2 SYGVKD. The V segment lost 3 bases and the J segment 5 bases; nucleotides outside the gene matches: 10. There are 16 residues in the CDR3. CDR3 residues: CAISERFRDSDNEQFF. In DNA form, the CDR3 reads TGTGCCATCAGTGAACGCTTCAGGGACAGCGACAATGAGCAGTTCTTC.

CDR3 protein: CASSPRGEVTEAFF. In DNA form, the CDR3 reads TGCGCCAGCAGCCCAAGGGGTGAGGTTACTGAAGCTTTCTTT. The rearrangement links TRBV5-1 to TRBJ1-1; weak D call: TRBD1 (5 bases). Germline loops: CDR1 SGHRS, CDR2 YFSETQ. Trimming pared 4 bases from V and 5 bases from J, leaving 15 bases between. The CDR3 consists of 14 residues.

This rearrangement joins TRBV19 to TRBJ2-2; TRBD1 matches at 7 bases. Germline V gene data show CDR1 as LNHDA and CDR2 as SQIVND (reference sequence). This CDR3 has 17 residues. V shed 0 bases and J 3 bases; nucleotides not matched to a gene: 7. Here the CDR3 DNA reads TGTGCCAGTAGTATAGAAAGTACCGGGACAGACACCGGGGAGCTGTTTTTT. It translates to CASSIESTGTDTGELFF.

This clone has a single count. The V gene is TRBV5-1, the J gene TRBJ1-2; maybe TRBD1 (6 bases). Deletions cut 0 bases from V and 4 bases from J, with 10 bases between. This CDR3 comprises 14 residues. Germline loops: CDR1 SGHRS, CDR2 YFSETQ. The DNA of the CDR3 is TGCGCCAGCAGCTTGGAGGGACACCTCTATGGCTACACCTTC. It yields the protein CASSLEGHLYGYTF. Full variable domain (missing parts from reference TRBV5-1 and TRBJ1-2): KAGVTQTPRYLIKTRGQQVTLSCSPISGHRSVSWYQQTPGQGLQFLFEYFSETQRNKGNFPGRFSGRQFSNSRSEMNVSTLELGDSALYLCASSLEGHLYGYTFGSGTRLTVV.

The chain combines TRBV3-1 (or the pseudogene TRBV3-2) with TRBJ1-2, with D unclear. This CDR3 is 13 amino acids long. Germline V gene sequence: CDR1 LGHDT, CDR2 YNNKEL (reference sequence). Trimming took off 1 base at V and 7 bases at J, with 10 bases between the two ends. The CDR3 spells CASSQVSGIGYTF. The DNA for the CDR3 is TGTGCCAGCAGCCAAGTTTCGGGAATTGGCTACACCTTC.

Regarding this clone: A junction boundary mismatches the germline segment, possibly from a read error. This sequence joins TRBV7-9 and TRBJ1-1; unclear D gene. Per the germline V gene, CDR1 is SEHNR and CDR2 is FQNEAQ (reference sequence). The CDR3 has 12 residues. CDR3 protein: CASSLESPPPVF. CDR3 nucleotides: TGTGCCAGCAGCTTAGAGAGTCCTCCTCCCGTCTTT.

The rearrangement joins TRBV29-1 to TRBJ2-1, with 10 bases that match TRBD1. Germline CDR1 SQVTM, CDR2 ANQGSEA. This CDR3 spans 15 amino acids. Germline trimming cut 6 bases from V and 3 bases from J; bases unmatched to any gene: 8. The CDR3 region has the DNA TGCAGCGTGCGGAGGACAGGGGGGGACTACAATGAGCAGTTCTTC. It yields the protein CSVRRTGGDYNEQFF.

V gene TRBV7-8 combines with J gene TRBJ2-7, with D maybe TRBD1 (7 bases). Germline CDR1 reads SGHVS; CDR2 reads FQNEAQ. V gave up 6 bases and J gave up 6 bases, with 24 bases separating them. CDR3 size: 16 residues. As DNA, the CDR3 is TGTGCCAGCAGGCCGCTACCACAGGGGAAGGGGGGCGAGCAGTACTTC. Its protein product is CASRPLPQGKGGEQYF.